This TCR beta chain was sequenced for a study of chronic HIV infection and antiretroviral therapy. This CDR3 has 15 amino acids. The germline V and J ends were trimmed by 3 bases and 8 bases, with 23 bases remaining between them. Germline V gene lookup returns CDR1 DFQATT and CDR2 SNEGSKA (reference sequence). This clonotype turned up a few times. TCRdb reprocessed the 5' RACE reads with MiXCR, giving one entry per CDR3 protein. The data hold 30,000 to 35,000 distinct CDR3 sequences, with more than 7.5% observed a single time. The rearrangement uses TRBV20-1 and TRBJ2-7; D gene ambiguous. This receptor was identified in an adult who had HIV and had not received antiretroviral therapy, or was an uninfected healthy control (not recorded which). Sequencing was carried out using peripheral blood. CDR3 nucleotides: TGCAGTGCTAGTAGGGCCGGCGGCGGTTTTAGCAAGCAGTACTTC. Translated: CSASRAGGGFSKQYF.